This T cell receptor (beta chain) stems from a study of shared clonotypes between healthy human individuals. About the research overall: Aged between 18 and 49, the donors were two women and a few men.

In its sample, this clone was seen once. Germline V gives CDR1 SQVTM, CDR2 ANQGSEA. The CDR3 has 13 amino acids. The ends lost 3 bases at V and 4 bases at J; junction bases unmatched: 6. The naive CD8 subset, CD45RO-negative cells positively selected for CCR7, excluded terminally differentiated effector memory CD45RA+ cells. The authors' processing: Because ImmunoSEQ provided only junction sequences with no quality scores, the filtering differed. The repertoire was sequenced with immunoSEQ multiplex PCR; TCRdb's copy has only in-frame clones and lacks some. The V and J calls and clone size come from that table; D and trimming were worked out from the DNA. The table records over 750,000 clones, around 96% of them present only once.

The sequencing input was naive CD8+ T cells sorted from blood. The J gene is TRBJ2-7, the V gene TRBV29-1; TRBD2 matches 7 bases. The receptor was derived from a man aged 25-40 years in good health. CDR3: CSVERESEYEQYF. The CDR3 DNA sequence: TGCAGCGTTGAGCGGGAGTCCGAGTACGAGCAGTACTTC.